A single sample is the source of the 2 T cell receptor beta chains below, sequenced in a study of T cell changes during pregnancy in multiple sclerosis. Profiling relied on immunoSEQ multiplex PCR, and the TCRdb table lists in-frame clones only, not all of them. In the table there are approximately 110,000 clones, more than 85% of which are singletons. This specimen was peripheral blood, taken after pregnancy. The origin of the receptors is a female donor with multiple sclerosis, enrolled in a pregnancy study.

V gene TRBV5-1 combines with J gene TRBJ2-5; D gene unclear. The CDR3 is made up of 14 amino acids. V dropped 3 bases and J dropped 5 bases, with 14 bases sitting between them. The germline gives CDR1 SGHRS, CDR2 YFSETQ. CDR3 in DNA: TGCGCCAGCAGCTCGTACAGAGCCGCGGAGACCCAGTACTTC. Amino acid sequence: CASSSYRAAETQYF.

The rearrangement links TRBV6-6 to TRBJ2-7, with TRBD1 matching 9 bases. The V gene end was trimmed by 4 bases and the J gene end by 4 bases; junction bases not matched to a gene: 8. This CDR3 region has 15 residues. Germline V lookup: CDR1 MNHNY, CDR2 SVGAGI (reference sequence). The CDR3 loop is CASSSPQDRGYEQYF. The CDR3 bases are TGTGCCAGCAGTTCCCCGCAGGACAGGGGTTACGAGCAGTACTTC.